The clone carrying this T cell receptor (beta chain) was counted once. Partitioning of CD4+ cells yielded a CD45RA+ naive subset and a CD45RA-negative memory subset. The data derive from a study of shared clonotypes between healthy human individuals. Generated by immunoSEQ multiplex PCR, the TCRdb table keeps only in-frame clones and is missing some. The profile shows approximately 500,000 clones, almost 97% of them singletons. Deletions cut 5 bases from V and 4 bases from J, with 17 bases between. Germline lookup yields CDR1 LNHDA and CDR2 SQIVND (reference sequence). The CDR3 is 16 amino acids. The source is a woman aged 25 to 45 in good health. V is TRBV19 and J is TRBJ1-4, with D unclear. The specimen was naive CD4+ T cells sorted from blood. Subset here: CD45RA+ positively selected. The CDR3 loop reads CASSRDGGRNNEKLFF. CDR3 DNA: TGTGCCAGTAGTCGAGATGGCGGCAGGAATAATGAAAAACTGTTTTTT.